Following are 23 T cell receptor beta chains from one sample sequenced in a study of T cell changes during pregnancy in multiple sclerosis. Using immunoSEQ multiplex PCR, the repertoire was profiled, and TCRdb retains in-frame clones only, with some absent. The table lists more than 65,000 clones, about 95% of them singletons. The specimen was peripheral blood, collected in the second trimester of pregnancy. The receptors here all came from a female donor with multiple sclerosis, enrolled in a pregnancy study.

The V call is TRBV30, the J call TRBJ1-5; 7 bases fit TRBD1. V shed 3 bases, J shed 4 bases, and the junction held 9 bases outside the gene matches. Germline V lookup: CDR1 GTSNPN, CDR2 SVGIG (reference sequence). The CDR3 runs 15 residues. CDR3 amino acids: CAWSGRGQGNQPQHF. CDR3 nucleotide sequence: TGTGCCTGGAGCGGGAGGGGGCAGGGTAATCAGCCCCAGCATTTT.

This clone was seen a single time. The rearrangement joins TRBV5-1 to TRBJ2-3; 9 bases agree with TRBD2. This CDR3 has 15 residues. The ends lost 5 bases at V and 1 base at J; junction bases unmatched: 5. Germline V gene lookup returns CDR1 SGHRS and CDR2 YFSETQ. The CDR3 sequence: CASRDWTSGTDTQYF. The CDR3, as DNA: TGCGCCAGCAGGGACTGGACTAGCGGCACAGATACGCAGTATTTT.

The genes are TRBV19 and TRBJ2-2; unclear D gene. The germline CDR1 and CDR2 sequences are LNHDA and SQIVND (reference sequence). The V end was cut by 3 bases, the J end by 4 bases, with 6 bases between. This CDR3 is built from 13 residues. In DNA form, the CDR3 reads TGTGCCAGTAGTATGTATATCACCGGGGAGCTGTTTTTT. This encodes CASSMYITGELFF. The full variable domain, with the rest looked up from reference TRBV19 and TRBJ2-2, is DGGITQSPKYLFRKEGQNVTLSCEQNLNHDAMYWYRQDPGQGLRLIYYSQIVNDFQKGDIAEGYSVSREKKESFPLTVTSAQKNPTAFYLCASSMYITGELFFGEGSRLTVL.

V is TRBV19 and J is TRBJ2-3; 8 bases match TRBD1. J lost 4 bases, V lost 3 bases, and 6 bases had no gene match. The CDR3 loop spans 15 amino acids. Germline assignment: CDR1 LNHDA and CDR2 SQIVND (reference sequence). In DNA, the CDR3 is TGTGCCAGTAGTATTGGCAGGGGGCGCGCAGATACGCAGTATTTT. It yields the protein CASSIGRGRADTQYF.

The gene calls are TRBV4-1 and TRBJ2-1; D ambiguous. Trimming pared 1 base from V and 2 bases from J, leaving 24 bases between. The germline gives CDR1 MGHRA, CDR2 YSYEKL. The CDR3 is 20 amino acids. The CDR3 sequence: CASSQGFSRRNARPYNEQFF. The CDR3 bases are TGCGCCAGCAGCCAAGGTTTTTCGAGGCGGAACGCTCGCCCCTACAATGAGCAGTTCTTC.

J is TRBJ1-4 and V is TRBV6-5; 7 positions match TRBD1. Germline V gene sequence: CDR1 MNHEY, CDR2 SVGAGI. The CDR3 covers 14 residues. V was clipped by 6 bases and J by 10 bases; unmatched bases: 11. The CDR3 bases are TGTGCCAGCAGCTATGACAGGGCGGCCGGAAAACTGTTTTTT. Encoded protein: CASSYDRAAGKLFF.

The chain joins TRBV18 to TRBJ2-7; D is perhaps TRBD2 (6 bases). V was shortened by 6 bases and J by 5 bases, with 17 bases between the two germline ends. This CDR3 region has 14 residues. CDR1 and CDR2 from the germline V gene are KGHSH and LQKENI. The CDR3 region is CASSPRGRQDEQYF. CDR3 nucleotides: TGTGCCAGCTCCCCGCGGGGTCGCCAAGACGAGCAGTACTTC.

The V and J genes are TRBV4-1 and TRBJ2-5; 7 bases line up with TRBD1. Per the germline V gene, CDR1 is MGHRA and CDR2 is YSYEKL. Trimming cost V 1 base and J 6 bases; bases outside gene matches: 5. The CDR3 sequence is 14 residues long. The CDR3 DNA is TGCGCCAGCAGCCAAGCGCGACAGGGAAAGACCCAGTACTTC. Protein product: CASSQARQGKTQYF.

The V gene is TRBV5-5, the J gene TRBJ2-7; a weak D match, TRBD1 (6 bases). The CDR3 totals 14 residues. Germline-derived CDR1 and CDR2 are SGHKS and YYEKEE (reference sequence). Trimming removed 0 bases from V and 0 bases from J, with 7 bases in between. In DNA form, the CDR3 reads TGTGCCAGCAGCTTGGGGGACAACTCCTACGAGCAGTACTTC. Translation gives CASSLGDNSYEQYF.

The gene calls are TRBV9 and TRBJ2-2, with D possibly being TRBD2 (6 bases). V shed 0 bases and J shed 2 bases, with 11 bases lying between them. The CDR3 loop spans 16 amino acids. Germline-derived CDR1 and CDR2 are SGDLS and YYNGEE. DNA of the CDR3: TGTGCCAGCAGCGTAGATGGCGGGACTAACACCGGGGAGCTGTTTTTT. Translating gives CASSVDGGTNTGELFF.

J is TRBJ1-2 and V is TRBV9, with D hard to call. The CDR3 covers 13 residues. Germline V CDR1 and CDR2: SGDLS, YYNGEE. V dropped 2 bases and J dropped 3 bases, with 8 bases sitting between them. CDR3 sequence reads: CASSVAMHYGYTF. CDR3 coding DNA: TGTGCCAGCAGCGTCGCGATGCACTATGGCTACACCTTC.

The V call is TRBV29-1, the J call TRBJ2-2, with TRBD1 as a possible D gene (5 bases). This CDR3 is built from 13 residues. Germline V gene sequence: CDR1 SQVTM, CDR2 ANQGSEA. Trimming took off 4 bases at V and 1 base at J, with 7 bases between the two ends. CDR3 DNA: TGCAGCGTTGGGGGCGGGAACACCGGGGAGCTGTTTTTT. Translation gives CSVGGGNTGELFF.

The chain employs TRBV27 and TRBJ2-7, with D tentatively TRBD2 (5 bases). The germline V gene has CDR1 MNHEY and CDR2 SMNVEV (reference sequence). V lost 6 bases, J lost 1 base, and 10 bases lay in between. The CDR3 is 13 amino acids. The CDR3 sequence: CASSVTTSYEQYF. For the CDR3, the DNA is TGTGCCAGCAGCGTGACTACTTCCTACGAGCAGTACTTC.

The chain is built from TRBV27 and TRBJ1-2, with D maybe TRBD1 (6 bases). This CDR3 has 13 residues. Germline V gene data show CDR1 as MNHEY and CDR2 as SMNVEV (reference sequence). The V end lost 6 bases, the J end lost 6 bases, and 14 bases lay between the germline ends. CDR3 loop: CASRNQGKDGYTF. In DNA, the CDR3 is TGTGCCAGCAGGAACCAGGGGAAGGATGGCTACACCTTC.

The chain joins TRBV28 to TRBJ2-5; maybe TRBD1 (7 bases). The V gene's germline CDR1 is MDHEN and CDR2 SYDVKM. The CDR3 is made up of 15 amino acids. V lost 7 bases to trimming and J lost 0 bases, with 15 bases between them. For the CDR3, the DNA is TGTGCCAGCACCTTCAGGGGGGCCCACCAAGAGACCCAGTACTTC. Translating it yields CASTFRGAHQETQYF.

The rearrangement uses TRBV10-2 and TRBJ2-2; D is possibly TRBD2 (6 bases). This CDR3 comprises 15 residues. Germline lookup yields CDR1 WSHSY and CDR2 SAAADI. V lost 3 bases, J lost 0 bases, and 8 bases lay in between. The CDR3 loop reads CASSEWGANTGELFF. In nucleotides, the CDR3 is TGCGCCAGCAGTGAATGGGGGGCGAACACCGGGGAGCTGTTTTTT.

The rearrangement uses TRBV2 and TRBJ2-7, with D perhaps TRBD1 (6 bases). The germline V and J ends were trimmed by 10 bases and 3 bases, with 10 bases remaining between them. The germline CDR1 and CDR2 sequences are SNHLY and FYNNEI. This CDR3 is built from 11 residues. Here the CDR3 DNA reads TGTGCCACTCGGGACAACTACGAGCAGTACTTC. Residues: CATRDNYEQYF.

The CDR3 coding sequence is TGTGCCATCAGTGATCAGGCTTCCTACGAGCAGTACTTC. Its translation is CAISDQASYEQYF. This sequence joins TRBV10-3 and TRBJ2-7; the D is unclear. The germline V gene encodes CDR1 ENHRY and CDR2 SYGVKD. This CDR3 spans 13 amino acids. Trimming left V 3 bases short and J 1 base short, with 7 bases between.

This sequence joins TRBV19 and TRBJ2-7; D ambiguous. Germline loops: CDR1 LNHDA, CDR2 SQIVND (reference sequence). Trimming pared 3 bases from V and 6 bases from J, leaving 15 bases between. The CDR3 has 14 amino acids. The CDR3 reads CASSMAHRSSEQYF. CDR3 nucleotides: TGTGCCAGTAGTATGGCCCACCGCTCCAGCGAGCAGTACTTC.

J is TRBJ2-7 and V is TRBV5-6, with D maybe TRBD1 (5 bases). The CDR3 is 13 amino acids. CDR1 is SGHDT and CDR2 is YYEEEE in the germline V gene. V lost 2 bases and J 5 bases, leaving 11 bases between the germline ends. Written as DNA, the CDR3 is TGTGCCAGCAGCTTAAGGGGTCCCCACGAGCAGTACTTC. Its protein product is CASSLRGPHEQYF.

This chain joins TRBV6-5 and TRBJ1-1, with 7 bases matching TRBD1. The CDR3 totals 13 residues. V dropped 8 bases and J dropped 8; count of bases not matched to a gene: 11. Germline values: CDR1 MNHEY, CDR2 SVGAGI. The CDR3 DNA is TGTGCCAGCCACAGAAGGCGACAGGGAGAAGCTTTCTTT. Translation gives CASHRRRQGEAFF.

This clone was observed a few times. J is TRBJ1-5 and V is TRBV19; D is uncertain. This CDR3 is built from 12 residues. V lost 4 bases and J 8 bases, leaving 9 bases between the germline ends. Germline V gene sequence: CDR1 LNHDA, CDR2 SQIVND (reference sequence). CDR3 coding DNA: TGTGCCAGTAGTACCCTACCTAAGCCCCAGCATTTT. Translated, it gives CASSTLPKPQHF. Supplemented by reference TRBV19 and TRBJ1-5, the full variable domain reads DGGITQSPKYLFRKEGQNVTLSCEQNLNHDAMYWYRQDPGQGLRLIYYSQIVNDFQKGDIAEGYSVSREKKESFPLTVTSAQKNPTAFYLCASSTLPKPQHFGDGTRLSIL.

The V gene is TRBV14, the J gene TRBJ2-7; 7 bases are shared with TRBD1. Germline V gives CDR1 SGHDN, CDR2 FVKESK. The length of the CDR3 is 14 residues. V shed 5 bases, J shed 2 bases, and the junction held 6 bases outside the gene matches. The CDR3 loop is CASSSRDSTYEQYF. CDR3 DNA: TGTGCCAGCAGCAGCCGGGACAGCACCTACGAGCAGTACTTC.